These T cell receptor beta chains were read from a single sample in a study of blood T cell repertoires in COVID-19. Libraries were prepared by immunoSEQ multiplex PCR; TCRdb keeps only in-frame clonotypes and omits some of them. The sample contains roughly 120,000 clones, around nine tenths of which appear only once. The sequencing input was peripheral blood. Receptors were obtained from a man in his forties or fifties with COVID-19, enrolled during active disease. CDR3s include the opening cysteine and the closing phenylalanine or tryptophan. The D gene is left open where the match is weak. Size is omitted from some rows. Given values are once, few, many or a class for expanded clones.

CDR3 DNA,CDR3 protein,V gene,J gene,CDR3 length,D gene,clone size
TGTGCCAGCCGAGGTGGCTCCTATAATTCACCCCTCCACTTT,CASRGGSYNSPLHF,TRBV19,TRBJ1-6,14,.,.
TGTGCTAGTGGCAAGCTAGAGGGTGAGCAGTTCTTC,CASGKLEGEQFF,TRBV12-5,TRBJ2-1,12,.,.
TGTGCCAGCAGCTTAGCTAGCAGGGGGCACGAGCAGTACTTC,CASSLASRGHEQYF,TRBV7-2,TRBJ2-7,14,TRBD1,.
TGCAGCGTTGAAATAGGGGGGAACACTGAAGCTTTCTTT,CSVEIGGNTEAFF,TRBV29-1,TRBJ1-1,13,.,.
TGCGCCAGCAGCGGGGGGGACCGGTCCTACGAGCAGTACTTC,CASSGGDRSYEQYF,TRBV10-2,TRBJ2-7,14,TRBD2,.
TGTGCCAGCAAACGGGCAGGGGGCGTCTACGAGCAGTACTTC,CASKRAGGVYEQYF,TRBV28,TRBJ2-7,14,TRBD1,.
TGTGCCAGCAGCATCAGGACAGGGCGCCAAGAGACCCAGTACTTC,CASSIRTGRQETQYF,TRBV7-2,TRBJ2-5,15,TRBD1,.
TGTGCCACCAGTGCTCCTCTAGGGCGGGAGGTTCGAGATACGCAGTATTTT,CATSAPLGREVRDTQYF,TRBV24-1,TRBJ2-3,17,TRBD2,.
TGTGCCAGCAGCTTACCCGGGAATGGCTACACCTTC,CASSLPGNGYTF,TRBV5-8,TRBJ1-2,12,.,.
TGTGCCAGCTCAGTAACTAGCGGGAGGTCCATGCACAATGAGCAGTTCTTC,CASSVTSGRSMHNEQFF,TRBV18,TRBJ2-1,17,TRBD2,once
TGTGCCAGCAGTTTACGGGGCGGGAGAGGTTACGAGCAGTACTTC,CASSLRGGRGYEQYF,TRBV28,TRBJ2-7,15,TRBD2,.
TGTGCCAGCAGCTTGGGACAGAACACTGAAGCTTTCTTT,CASSLGQNTEAFF,TRBV11-3,TRBJ1-1,13,.,.
TGTGCCAGCAGTCCCCAACCCGGCCCGGGACAATTCTACGAGCAGTACTTC,CASSPQPGPGQFYEQYF,TRBV27,TRBJ2-7,17,.,.
TGTGCCAGCAGTTTTCTCAGGGTTGGGGTGGACTACGAGCAGTACTTC,CASSFLRVGVDYEQYF,TRBV6-5,TRBJ2-7,16,.,.
TGTGCCAGCAGATCCCGCCTTCTAGCGGGTGCAGATACGCAGTATTTT,CASRSRLLAGADTQYF,TRBV28,TRBJ2-3,16,TRBD2,.
TGTGCCAGCAGGTGGGTCCGACAGGGGAACACTGAAGCTTTCTTT,CASRWVRQGNTEAFF,TRBV6-6,TRBJ1-1,15,TRBD1,.
TGTGCCAGCAGCTTATATTTGGCAGGCGGGGATGAGCAGTTCTTC,CASSLYLAGGDEQFF,TRBV7-3,TRBJ2-1,15,.,.
TGTGCCAGCAGCATTGGGTCCGGGGGAGGGCCCCCCGAGACCCAGTACTTC,CASSIGSGGGPPETQYF,TRBV3-1/TRBV3-2,TRBJ2-5,17,TRBD2,.
TGTGCCAGCAGCTTACTCGTGTCGGCTAGCGCAAACCCCTACAATGAGCAGTTCTTC,CASSLLVSASANPYNEQFF,TRBV7-6,TRBJ2-1,19,.,.
TGTGCCAGTAGTTTGGGAGTGCCGGGACTAGGGGCCAATGAGCAGTTCTTC,CASSLGVPGLGANEQFF,TRBV19,TRBJ2-1,17,TRBD2,few
TGCAGCGTTGAAACAGTGGCGGGCTCCTACAATGAGCAGTTCTTC,CSVETVAGSYNEQFF,TRBV29-1,TRBJ2-1,15,.,.
TGTGCCAGCAGCAAAACAGGGGGCGTCAGTGAAAAACTGTTTTTT,CASSKTGGVSEKLFF,TRBV7-8,TRBJ1-4,15,TRBD1,few
TGTGCCAGTAGTACCCCGACAGAGAACACTGAAGCTTTCTTT,CASSTPTENTEAFF,TRBV19,TRBJ1-1,14,.,.
TGTGCCAGTAGTCCTGACAGGGATCAGCCCCAGCATTTT,CASSPDRDQPQHF,TRBV19,TRBJ1-5,13,TRBD1,.
TGTGCCTGGAGGGGACAGGGTTACAATGAGCAGTTCTTC,CAWRGQGYNEQFF,TRBV30,TRBJ2-1,13,TRBD1,.
TGCAGTGGGGCAGACGGAAACACCATATATTTT,CSGADGNTIYF,TRBV20-1,TRBJ1-3,11,.,once
TGTGCCAGCAGCCGTGGTAGCGGCACAAACACCGGGGAGCTGTTTTTT,CASSRGSGTNTGELFF,TRBV4-2,TRBJ2-2,16,.,.
TGTGCCAGCAGCAGGGACAGGGCGACCACCGGGGAGCTGTTTTTT,CASSRDRATTGELFF,TRBV7-2,TRBJ2-2,15,TRBD1,once
TGCGCCAGCAGCCAAGAGGGGCAGGCCGAAGAGACCCAGTACTTC,CASSQEGQAEETQYF,TRBV4-1,TRBJ2-5,15,.,.
TGCGCCAGCAGCCAAGGACAGGGCGCTGTCGGGGAGCCCCAGCATTTT,CASSQGQGAVGEPQHF,TRBV4-1,TRBJ1-5,16,TRBD1,once
TGTGCCATCAGTGAGGTAGCACCTCAAGAGACCCAGTACTTC,CAISEVAPQETQYF,TRBV10-3,TRBJ2-5,14,.,.
TGTGCCTGGAGTGTAGAGGGGGCAGGTGAAAAACTGTTTTTT,CAWSVEGAGEKLFF,TRBV30,TRBJ1-4,14,TRBD1,.
TGTGCCAGCAGTTACACGGAGAATCAGCCCCAGCATTTT,CASSYTENQPQHF,TRBV7-8,TRBJ1-5,13,.,.
TGCGCCAGCAGACCTGACAGATTCTATGGCTACACCTTC,CASRPDRFYGYTF,TRBV5-1,TRBJ1-2,13,.,.
TGTGCCAGCTCACCAAAGGGACAGGGTACAGGAAACACCATATATTTT,CASSPKGQGTGNTIYF,TRBV18,TRBJ1-3,16,TRBD1,.
TGTGCCAGCAGTTTGTCAGGGCAAGAGACCCAGTACTTC,CASSLSGQETQYF,TRBV12-3/TRBV12-4,TRBJ2-5,13,.,once
TGTGCCAGTAGTACCCGGGAGAGCGGCGAGCAGTACTTC,CASSTRESGEQYF,TRBV19,TRBJ2-7,13,.,.
TGTGCCAGCCGCGAATCCGGTTCCTATGGCTACACCTTC,CASRESGSYGYTF,TRBV6-5,TRBJ1-2,13,.,once
TGCGCCAGCAGCCACGACAGGGGAACGGCTCCCGGGGAGCTGTTTTTT,CASSHDRGTAPGELFF,TRBV4-3,TRBJ2-2,16,TRBD1,few
TGTGCCAGCAGTCCCGGCGGGGAGCTGTTTTTT,CASSPGGELFF,TRBV5-4,TRBJ2-2,11,.,.
TGTGCCAGCAGTGAGGCGCAGGGGGCTGGTGAGCAGTTCTTC,CASSEAQGAGEQFF,TRBV2,TRBJ2-1,14,TRBD1,.
TGTGCCAGTAAAGGGGTATTGTTTGGGGCCAACGTCCTGACTTTC,CASKGVLFGANVLTF,TRBV19,TRBJ2-6,15,.,.
TGTGCCAGCAGCTCCAGGGGGATGAACACTGAAGCTTTCTTT,CASSSRGMNTEAFF,TRBV2,TRBJ1-1,14,TRBD1,.
TGTGCCTGGAGTTTTGGTAGCGGGGCCCCTCAGTTCTTC,CAWSFGSGAPQFF,TRBV30,TRBJ2-1,13,TRBD2,.
TGTGCCAGCTCACCGGGACAGGTCCAGCCCCAGCATTTT,CASSPGQVQPQHF,TRBV18,TRBJ1-5,13,TRBD1,.
TGTGCCAGTGGGACTAGCCTCTCCTACAATGAGCAGTTCTTC,CASGTSLSYNEQFF,TRBV3-1/TRBV3-2,TRBJ2-1,14,TRBD2,.
TGCGCCAGCAGCCAAGGGGGGACAGGGAACGTCGCAGATACGCAGTATTTT,CASSQGGTGNVADTQYF,TRBV4-1,TRBJ2-3,17,TRBD1,once
TGTGCCAGCAGCTTGGGACCGGGAGACAATGAGCAGTTCTTC,CASSLGPGDNEQFF,TRBV11-3,TRBJ2-1,14,.,.
TGTGCCAGCGGGCCGGGACTAGCGGACAATGAGCAGTTCTTC,CASGPGLADNEQFF,TRBV6-5,TRBJ2-1,14,TRBD2,.
TGTGCCAGCAGTTCCCCCGGGACAGGGTGGGCCGGGGAGCTGTTTTTT,CASSSPGTGWAGELFF,TRBV6-5,TRBJ2-2,16,TRBD1,.
TGTGCCAGCAGCGTAGGAGGTCAGGGGCAAGAGACCCAGTACTTC,CASSVGGQGQETQYF,TRBV9,TRBJ2-5,15,.,.
TGTGCCTGGGCGTGGACTAGCGTTAGCACAGATACGCAGTATTTT,CAWAWTSVSTDTQYF,TRBV30,TRBJ2-3,15,TRBD2,once
TGTGCCAGTAGTATATCTGGAGGAGCTAACTATGGCTACACCTTC,CASSISGGANYGYTF,TRBV19,TRBJ1-2,15,.,.